This T cell receptor (beta chain) was recovered during a study of T cell responses to AZD1222 COVID-19 vaccine. The CDR3 covers 13 residues. V was trimmed by 3 bases and J by 4 bases, leaving 11 bases between them. CDR1 is SGDLS, CDR2 YYNGEE, per germline. Sequencing was performed with immunoSEQ multiplex PCR; in TCRdb, only in-frame clones are kept and a portion is missing. The sample has approximately 150,000 clones, roughly 89% seen once. The rearrangement links TRBV9 to TRBJ2-7; D is perhaps TRBD1 (6 bases). Sample: peripheral blood, taken 28 days after the second AZD1222 dose. The TCR originated in an adult who received the AZD1222 COVID-19 vaccine. The CDR3 region has the DNA TGTGCCAGCAGCGGGGGGCAGGGTTACGAGCAGTACTTC. It is translated as CASSGGQGYEQYF.